In its sample, the clone carrying this T cell receptor (beta chain) was seen many times. Its matching antigen is unknown. The record originates from a study of CD8 T cells in ankylosing spondylitis. Findings of the study overall: Reported data indicate significant enrichment of disease-linked clones within matched ankylosing spondylitis synovial fluid.

The CDR3 sequence is 15 residues long. V was pared by 2 bases and J by 5 bases, with 7 bases of the junction left unmatched. The germline V gene encodes CDR1 SGHTA and CDR2 FQGNSA. TCRdb re-analysed the 5' RACE reads in MiXCR, keeping a single row per CDR3 protein. The table lists 130,000 or so distinct CDR3 sequences, around 7% of them singletons. The sequencing input was blood, either unsorted or a sorted T cell fraction (not recorded which). This TCR was recovered from a male donor with ankylosing spondylitis or in good health (not recorded which). This chain uses TRBV7-2 with TRBJ2-3, with TRBD1 identical over 7 bases. CDR3 residues: CASSLLGDSQDTQYF. The CDR3 DNA follows: TGTGCCAGCAGCTTATTGGGGGACAGTCAAGATACGCAGTATTTT. The complete variable domain, with remaining parts taken from reference TRBV7-2 and TRBJ2-3, reads GAGVSQSPSNKVTEKGKDVELRCDPISGHTALYWYRQSLGQGLEFLIYFQGNSAPDKSGLPSDRFSAERTGGSVSTLTIQRTQQEDSAVYLCASSLLGDSQDTQYFGPGTRLTVL.